This is a list of T cell receptor beta chains from one sample in a study of blood T cell repertoires in COVID-19. Sequencing was performed with immunoSEQ multiplex PCR; in TCRdb, only in-frame clones are kept and a portion is missing. The sample records 250,000 to 300,000 clones, 80% to 90% being singletons. The sample consisted of peripheral blood. These receptors were collected from a woman in her forties or fifties with COVID-19, enrolled during active disease. Each CDR3 is given with its conserved first and last residue. A D gene is named only where the DNA matches it firmly. A clone size is listed for some rows: how often the clone was seen (once, few, many), or a class if it is expanded.

length	size	V	J	D	CDR3	DNA
21	-	TRBV24-1	TRBJ2-1	TRBD2	CATSDAPGTSGRAFLYNEQFF	TGTGCCACCAGTGATGCACCCGGGACTAGCGGGAGGGCGTTCTTATACAATGAGCAGTTCTTC
18	-	TRBV20-1	TRBJ1-6	-	CSASVYRSRSSYNSPLHF	TGCAGTGCTAGTGTGTACCGGAGCCGGAGCTCCTATAATTCACCCCTCCACTTT
14	-	TRBV4-1	TRBJ2-7	-	CASSPRTSSYEQYF	TGCGCCAGCAGCCCTCGGACAAGCTCCTACGAGCAGTACTTC
16	-	TRBV5-4	TRBJ2-7	-	CASSLGGDSLVEEQYF	TGTGCCAGCAGCTTGGGGGGGGACTCCTTAGTTGAGGAGCAGTACTTC
16	-	TRBV30	TRBJ2-7	TRBD1	CAWSDPTRQGTYEQYF	TGTGCCTGGAGTGACCCTACACGACAGGGGACCTACGAGCAGTACTTC
18	-	TRBV18	TRBJ2-4	TRBD1	CASSPLGQAPGIKNIQYF	TGTGCCAGCTCACCCTTGGGACAGGCCCCGGGGATCAAAAACATTCAGTACTTC
15	once	TRBV7-2	TRBJ1-2	-	CASSLGDMTVLGYTF	TGTGCCAGCAGCTTAGGGGACATGACAGTCCTTGGCTACACCTTC
16	-	TRBV5-4	TRBJ1-4	TRBD1	CASSLGTGFYNEKLFF	TGTGCCAGCAGCTTGGGGACAGGCTTTTATAATGAAAAACTGTTTTTT
15	-	TRBV18	TRBJ1-1	-	CASSPSYRDNSEAFF	TGTGCCAGCTCACCATCTTACCGGGACAACTCCGAAGCTTTCTTT
15	once	TRBV15	TRBJ1-1	TRBD1	CATSRPGTGSAEAFF	TGTGCCACCAGCAGGCCTGGGACAGGGAGCGCTGAAGCTTTCTTT
14	-	TRBV6-6	TRBJ1-4	-	CASSYSRLLEKLFF	TGTGCCAGCAGTTACAGCAGGCTCCTGGAAAAACTGTTTTTT
14	-	TRBV19	TRBJ2-1	TRBD2	CASSSGRAYNEQFF	TGTGCCAGTAGTAGTGGGAGGGCCTACAATGAGCAGTTCTTC
17	-	TRBV4-1	TRBJ2-3	TRBD2	CASSQLTSGSGKDTQYF	TGCGCCAGCAGCCAGCTGACTAGCGGGAGTGGGAAAGATACGCAGTATTTT
16	-	TRBV19	TRBJ2-5	-	CASSIGQGRSQETQYF	TGTGCCAGTAGTATAGGGCAGGGTAGATCGCAAGAGACCCAGTACTTC
11	-	TRBV19	TRBJ2-1	-	CASNARNEQFF	TGTGCCAGTAATGCGCGCAATGAGCAGTTCTTC
15	-	TRBV25-1	TRBJ1-1	-	CASSGSGRLNTEAFF	TGTGCCAGCAGTGGTTCCGGCAGGCTGAACACTGAAGCTTTCTTT
13	-	TRBV11-3	TRBJ2-7	TRBD2	CASSLEGSREKYF	TGTGCCAGCAGCTTAGAGGGTTCGCGGGAGAAATACTTC
15	-	TRBV4-1	TRBJ1-2	-	CASSQPDRLPRGYTF	TGCGCCAGCAGCCAACCAGACAGGCTCCCCCGTGGCTACACCTTC
15	-	TRBV19	TRBJ2-1	TRBD2	CASSVLAGRAEEQFF	TGTGCCAGTAGTGTGCTAGCGGGGAGGGCGGAGGAGCAGTTCTTC
14	few	TRBV7-2	TRBJ1-2	TRBD1	CASSRDRGVRGYTF	TGTGCCAGCAGCCGGGACAGGGGGGTTAGGGGCTACACCTTC
14	-	TRBV6-6	TRBJ2-7	TRBD2	CASRPPGLALEQYF	TGTGCCAGCAGACCCCCGGGACTAGCATTGGAGCAGTACTTC
13	-	TRBV9	TRBJ2-1	-	CASSARDYNEQFF	TGTGCCAGCAGCGCCCGGGACTACAATGAGCAGTTCTTC
17	-	TRBV5-4	TRBJ2-5	TRBD2	CASSLGGTSGTSETQYF	TGTGCCAGCAGCTTGGGAGGGACTAGCGGGACCTCAGAGACCCAGTACTTC
14	-	TRBV5-1	TRBJ1-1	-	CASSLLISNTEAFF	TGCGCCAGCAGCTTATTAATTTCGAACACTGAAGCTTTCTTT
17	-	TRBV13	TRBJ1-5	TRBD1	CASSLSGGAHRNQPQHF	TGTGCCAGCAGCTTATCAGGGGGCGCACATCGCAATCAGCCCCAGCATTTT
17	once	TRBV28	TRBJ2-7	TRBD2	CASSRRTGAGGPHEQYF	TGTGCCAGCAGCCGACGGACTGGTGCGGGAGGGCCGCACGAGCAGTACTTC